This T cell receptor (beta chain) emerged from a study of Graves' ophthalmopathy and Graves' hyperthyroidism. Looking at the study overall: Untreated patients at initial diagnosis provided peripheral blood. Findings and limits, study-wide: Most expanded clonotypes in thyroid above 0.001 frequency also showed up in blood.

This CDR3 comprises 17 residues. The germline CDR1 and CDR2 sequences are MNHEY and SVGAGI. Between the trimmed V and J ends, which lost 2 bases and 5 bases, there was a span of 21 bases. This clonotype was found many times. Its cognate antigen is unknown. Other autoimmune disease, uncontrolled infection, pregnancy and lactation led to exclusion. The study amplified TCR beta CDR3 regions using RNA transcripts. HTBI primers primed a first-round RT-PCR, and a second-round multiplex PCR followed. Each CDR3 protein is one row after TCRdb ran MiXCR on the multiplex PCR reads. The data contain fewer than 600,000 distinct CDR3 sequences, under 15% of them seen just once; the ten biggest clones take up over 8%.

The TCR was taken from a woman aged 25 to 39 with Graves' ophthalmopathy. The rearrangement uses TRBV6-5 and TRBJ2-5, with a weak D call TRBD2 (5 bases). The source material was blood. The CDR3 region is CASSYGRSSPPWETQYF. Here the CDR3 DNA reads TGTGCCAGCAGTTACGGGCGATCTAGCCCTCCCTGGGAGACCCAGTACTTC.